These 5 T cell receptor beta chains came from one sample sequenced in a study of T-cell memory formation after mild COVID-19 (TCRdb year 2021). Libraries were made using 5' RACE. The sample was run on an Illumina NovaSeq 6000. The public sequencing data were trimmed at Q25 with fastp and processed into clonotypes with MiXCR by TCRdb, which kept only in-frame beta chains. Merged by CDR3 protein, the rows form single entries marked with the most common genes and DNA. Here the sample has around 210,000 distinct CDR3 sequences; more than 8% occur a single time. Roughly 3.5% of the sample rests with the top ten. Material for sequencing was PBMCs or a T cell subset sorted from them (not recorded which). These receptors all come from a young man who had mild COVID-19 (a few samples of this study predate the infection). The sample titles of this study are shuffled in the database, so cell type and time point are left out; the donor was told from shared clones.

The chain is built from TRBV29-1 and TRBJ2-5, with D unresolved. Germline CDR1 is SQVTM and CDR2 is ANQGSEA. The CDR3 extends over 14 amino acids. Deletions cut 4 bases from V and 7 bases from J, with 19 bases between. For the CDR3, the DNA is TGCAGCGTTGTGTGGGCGAAAGGTGGCTGGACCCAGTACTTC. It is translated as CSVVWAKGGWTQYF.

This clonotype has ten or more counts. The J gene is TRBJ1-6, the V gene TRBV6-1; the D gene is possibly TRBD1 (6 bases). Germline V gene lookup returns CDR1 MNHNS and CDR2 SASEGT. Trimming cost V 8 bases and J 10 bases, with 21 bases left between them. This CDR3 region has 15 residues. CDR3 sequence: CASGTGSHVRSPLHF. CDR3 nucleotide sequence: TGTGCCAGCGGAACAGGGTCCCACGTGAGGTCACCCCTCCACTTT.

This clonotype was counted between two and nine times. The chain employs TRBV18 and TRBJ2-3; D possibly corresponds to TRBD1 (6 bases). There are 15 residues in the CDR3. V shed 6 bases and J shed 2 bases, with 15 bases lying between them. The germline V gene has CDR1 KGHSH and CDR2 LQKENI. The CDR3 bases are TGTGCCAGCTCGCCCCGCGCAGGGGCCACAGATACGCAGTATTTT. Amino acids: CASSPRAGATDTQYF.

This clonotype was seen repeatedly, ten times or more. The V and J genes are TRBV4-3 and TRBJ2-4; 11 bases match TRBD2. The CDR3 loop spans 16 amino acids. The germline V gene encodes CDR1 LGHNA and CDR2 YSLEER. The J segment lost 6 bases and the V segment lost 3 bases, leaving 7 bases of the junction unmatched. DNA of the CDR3: TGCGCCAGCAGCCAGTTCAGACTAGCGGGGATAAACATTCAGTACTTC. Its translation is CASSQFRLAGINIQYF.

This clonotype occurred a few times. The J gene is TRBJ2-2, the V gene TRBV7-7; no firm D call. This CDR3 comprises 16 residues. Deletions cut 3 bases from V and 0 bases from J, with 11 bases between. Germline V gene data show CDR1 as SSHAT and CDR2 as FNYEAQ (reference sequence). In DNA form, the CDR3 reads TGTGCCAGCAGCTTGACACCAGCCCCGAACACCGGGGAGCTGTTTTTT. This encodes CASSLTPAPNTGELFF.